This T cell receptor (beta chain) was captured in a study of T-cell reconstitution after alpha-beta-depleted transplantation in children. Study observations and caveats: Several hundred expanded graft clones reportedly gave rise to the alpha-beta T cells present about two months after transplant. Elevated TCRbeta diversity at day 60 was traced, in some patients, to surviving recipient T cells and thymic progenitors.

The CDR3 has 13 amino acids. V was trimmed by 5 bases and J by 5 bases, leaving 12 bases between them. Germline CDR1 reads SGHTA; CDR2 reads FQGNSA. On this clonotype itself: Its specificity is not known.

For TCRbeta, the library was prepared with unique molecular identifiers. Via MiXCR, TCRdb re-called the PCR reads, giving one row per CDR3 protein. The data contain around 450,000 distinct CDR3 sequences, around two fifths of them singletons. The source is a girl aged 2-10 years with aplastic anemia, due to receive a stem cell transplant. The starting material was PBMCs, obtained before TCRalphabeta/CD19-depleted stem cell transplant. The V call is TRBV7-2, the J call TRBJ1-1; unclear D gene. CDR3 nucleotide sequence: TGTGCCAGCAGCATCCGACGGTTTACTGAAGCTTTCTTT. Translation: CASSIRRFTEAFF.